This T cell receptor beta chain originates from a study of blood T cells in healthy people across ages. This clonotype came up many times. What it recognizes is unknown. This CDR3 spans 14 amino acids. V gave up 4 bases and J gave up 5 bases, with 12 bases separating them. In germline, CDR1 is SGHTA, CDR2 FQGNSA. A sample-barcoded 5' primer and a J-beta primer mix were used in a second PCR of roughly 7 to 12 cycles. Per sample, CDR3-containing paired-end reads numbered at least 2.5 million. TCRdb re-derived calls from the 5' RACE reads in MiXCR, one entry per CDR3 protein. Here the sample spans some 1,500,000 distinct CDR3 sequences, roughly 43% being singletons. General study points: A roughly linear fall in TCR beta diversity per million T cells was seen with increasing age. Higher diversity and more naive CD4+ cells were features of long-lived donors, compared to aged donors.

Extraction of total RNA produced a minimum of 5.5 micrograms from each sample. The sequence derives from a woman between 18 and 29 years old in good health. V usage is TRBV7-2 and J usage is TRBJ2-1; D is possibly TRBD2 (5 bases). The sequencing input was blood. The CDR3 DNA is TGTGCCAGCAGCTCCCCACGGGGAAACAATGAGCAGTTCTTC. This gives the protein CASSSPRGNNEQFF.